These 27 T cell receptor beta chains share one sample of origin, sequenced in a study of T cell responses to AZD1222 COVID-19 vaccine. Sequencing used immunoSEQ multiplex PCR; TCRdb keeps in-frame clones, though not all of them. The table includes over 90,000 clones, roughly 87% detected once. This material consisted of peripheral blood, taken on day 0 of AZD1222 vaccination. These receptors were taken from an adult in good health.

This clone is a singleton in its sample. This rearrangement joins TRBV7-2 to TRBJ1-2, with unresolved D. Germline values: CDR1 SGHTA, CDR2 FQGNSA. The V end was cut by 0 bases, the J end by 6 bases, with 11 bases between. This CDR3 is built from 14 residues. The CDR3 nucleotides are TGTGCCAGCAGCTTAGCGACCCAAGGTCATGGCTACACCTTC. It specifies CASSLATQGHGYTF.

The CDR3 coding sequence is TGTGCCACTAGCCGCCTAGCGGGGGTGGAGACCCAGTACTTC. Translation: CATSRLAGVETQYF. The chain links TRBV6-5 to TRBJ2-5, with 10 bases aligning to TRBD2. With V trimmed by 10 bases and J by 5 bases, 10 bases remained unmatched. CDR1 MNHEY and CDR2 SVGAGI come from the germline V gene. The CDR3 consists of 14 residues.

The chain combines TRBV3-1 (or the pseudogene TRBV3-2) with TRBJ2-4; D is possibly TRBD2 (7 bases). Trimming took 8 bases from V and 8 from J, leaving 13 bases between them. This CDR3 region has 12 residues. From germline, CDR1 is LGHDT and CDR2 YNNKEL (reference sequence). The CDR3 loop reads CASGGAQDIQYF. Here the CDR3 DNA reads TGTGCCAGCGGGGGGGCCCAGGACATTCAGTACTTC.

The chain has TRBV10-3 and TRBJ2-7; 10 bases agree with TRBD2. J gave up 2 bases and V 3 bases, and 7 bases lay outside the gene matches. Germline CDR1 is ENHRY and CDR2 is SYGVKD. The CDR3 is 16 residues long. CDR3 DNA: TGTGCCATCAGTGACACGGTAGCGGGGGGAGCCTACGAGCAGTACTTC. Protein product: CAISDTVAGGAYEQYF.

This sequence joins TRBV30 and TRBJ2-2; TRBD1 matches 9 bases. Germline V gene lookup returns CDR1 GTSNPN and CDR2 SVGIG (reference sequence). The V and J ends lost 2 bases and 5 bases, in that order; junction bases with no gene match: 9. The CDR3 consists of 16 residues. The chain's CDR3 is CAWSTAGTGKTGELFF. As DNA, the CDR3 is TGTGCCTGGAGTACCGCCGGGACAGGGAAAACCGGGGAGCTGTTTTTT.

This rearrangement joins TRBV18 to TRBJ1-2; D perhaps matches TRBD1 (5 bases). Germline CDR1 is KGHSH and CDR2 is LQKENI. The CDR3 runs 15 residues. The ends were cut back, 3 bases at V and 8 bases at J, with 19 bases in the middle. The CDR3 reads CASSPSGREFRGYTF. CDR3 in DNA: TGTGCCAGCTCACCCAGCGGCAGGGAGTTTCGGGGCTACACCTTC.

The chain is built from TRBV6-2 or TRBV6-3 and TRBJ2-2; TRBD1 agrees at 11 bases. This CDR3 is 14 amino acids long. J was trimmed by 6 bases and V by 5 bases; bases with no gene match: 2. CDR1 is MNHEY, CDR2 SVGEGT, per germline. DNA of the CDR3: TGTGCCAGCAGTGGGACAGGGGGGTCCGGGGAGCTGTTTTTT. Translated, it gives CASSGTGGSGELFF.

This clone is a singleton in its sample. The chain is built from TRBV5-1 and TRBJ2-7, with no clear D. The CDR3 has 11 amino acids. Germline V gene lookup returns CDR1 SGHRS and CDR2 YFSETQ. Trimming shortened V by 2 bases and J by 5 bases, and 5 bases separated the two germline ends. The CDR3 reads CASSFGHEQYF. The DNA for the CDR3 is TGCGCCAGCAGCTTTGGACACGAGCAGTACTTC.

V is TRBV5-4 and J is TRBJ2-3; 9 bases are a match to TRBD2. The CDR3 has 15 amino acids. Looked up from germline, CDR1 is SGHNT and CDR2 is YYREEE (reference sequence). V was clipped by 4 bases and J by 6 bases; unmatched bases: 9. CDR3 coding DNA: TGTGCCAGCAGCCCGGGGACTAGCCCCCTGGATACGCAGTATTTT. Protein: CASSPGTSPLDTQYF.

The J gene is TRBJ2-5, the V gene TRBV30; weak D call: TRBD1 (6 bases). CDR3 length equals 15 residues. V lost 4 bases to trimming and J lost 1 base, with 16 bases between them. The germline V gene encodes CDR1 GTSNPN and CDR2 SVGIG (reference sequence). The CDR3 sequence: CAWKGLGAGQETQYF. The CDR3 nucleotides read TGTGCCTGGAAAGGTCTGGGGGCTGGCCAAGAGACCCAGTACTTC.

The chain employs TRBV3-1 (or the pseudogene TRBV3-2) and TRBJ2-3, with a tentative D call TRBD1 (6 bases). Germline CDR1 LGHDT, CDR2 YNNKEL (reference sequence). V dropped 8 bases and J dropped 4 bases, with 16 bases sitting between them. CDR3 length: 14 residues. The CDR3 bases are TGTGCCAGCGCCGCTCCAGGGGTCTCAGATACGCAGTATTTT. Translated: CASAAPGVSDTQYF.

The chain joins TRBV24-1 to TRBJ2-6, with D unclear. CDR1 and CDR2 from the germline V gene are KGHDR and SFDVKD. CDR3 length: 16 amino acids. Between the trimmed V and J ends, which lost 3 bases and 0 bases, there was a span of 8 bases. CDR3 region: CATSDRPGSGANVLTF. The CDR3 DNA reads as TGTGCCACCAGTGATCGACCCGGCTCTGGGGCCAACGTCCTGACTTTC.

V is TRBV5-1 and J is TRBJ1-4, with a tentative D call TRBD1 (5 bases). CDR1 and CDR2 (germline): SGHRS, YFSETQ. This CDR3 is 17 amino acids long. V was shortened by 0 bases and J by 3 bases, with 15 bases between the two germline ends. CDR3 in amino acids: CASSLGNGLGANEKLFF. DNA of the CDR3: TGCGCCAGCAGCTTGGGGAACGGTCTAGGGGCTAATGAAAAACTGTTTTTT.

The V and J genes are TRBV7-3 and TRBJ2-2; TRBD2 might be the D (5 bases). Germline V gene data show CDR1 as SGHTA and CDR2 as FQGTGA. This CDR3 is 15 amino acids long. Trimming cost V 3 bases and J 4 bases, with 12 bases left between them. The CDR3 here is CASSFGLASTGELFF. In DNA form, the CDR3 reads TGTGCCAGCAGCTTCGGTCTAGCATCCACCGGGGAGCTGTTTTTT.

The V gene is TRBV5-4, the J gene TRBJ2-2, with D perhaps matching TRBD2 (5 bases). The germline V gene has CDR1 SGHNT and CDR2 YYREEE (reference sequence). The CDR3 length is 14 residues. The V end lost 4 bases, the J end lost 3 bases, and 10 bases lay between the germline ends. This chain's CDR3 is CASSSTDYTGELFF. The CDR3 coding sequence is TGTGCCAGCAGCAGCACGGACTACACCGGGGAGCTGTTTTTT.

This clone was recorded once. The chain combines TRBV2 with TRBJ1-1, with no clear D. This CDR3 comprises 14 residues. The V gene's germline CDR1 is SNHLY and CDR2 FYNNEI. V lost 6 bases and J 4 bases, leaving 15 bases between the germline ends. The CDR3 reads CASSIIPGATEAFF. The CDR3 nucleotides read TGTGCCAGCAGCATCATTCCGGGTGCCACTGAAGCTTTCTTT.

The rearrangement links TRBV7-2 to TRBJ2-7; D remains unclear. V was trimmed by 1 base and J by 6 bases, leaving 7 bases between them. The CDR3 consists of 12 residues. Germline values: CDR1 SGHTA, CDR2 FQGNSA. The CDR3 nucleotides are TGTGCCAGCAGCTTAGACAGCCTCGAGCAGTACTTC. The encoded protein is CASSLDSLEQYF.

To note about this clone: Other DNA sequences in the sample encode the same CDR3. V is TRBV5-8 and J is TRBJ2-3; D gene ambiguous. This CDR3 is 12 amino acids long. The V gene's germline CDR1 is SGHTS and CDR2 YDEGEE. V lost 5 bases and J 2 bases, leaving 6 bases between the germline ends. CDR3 coding DNA: TGTGCCAGCAGTTTTTTCACAGATACGCAGTATTTT. It encodes CASSFFTDTQYF.

The gene calls are TRBV27 and TRBJ2-3; a weak D match, TRBD2 (6 bases). CDR1 and CDR2 from the germline V gene are MNHEY and SMNVEV (reference sequence). CDR3 length: 15 residues. V gave up 0 bases and J gave up 5 bases, with 12 bases separating them. The CDR3 loop reads CASSLSMFSGDTQYF. DNA for the CDR3: TGTGCCAGCAGTTTATCGATGTTTAGCGGAGATACGCAGTATTTT.

The chain couples TRBV27 to TRBJ2-5; D may be TRBD2 (6 bases). The CDR3 spans 17 residues. Germline lookup yields CDR1 MNHEY and CDR2 SMNVEV (reference sequence). Trimming shortened V by 5 bases and J by 2 bases, and 21 bases separated the two germline ends. The CDR3 region is CASSTDGRRDGQETQYF. CDR3 DNA sequence: TGTGCCAGCAGTACGGATGGAAGGCGGGACGGACAAGAGACCCAGTACTTC.

Remarks on this clone: The same CDR3 arises from other DNA sequences in this sample as well. The V and J genes are TRBV5-4 and TRBJ2-7; no firm D call. The germline V gene has CDR1 SGHNT and CDR2 YYREEE (reference sequence). The CDR3 has 14 amino acids. V lost 1 base to trimming and J lost 0 bases, with 8 bases between them. The DNA for the CDR3 is TGTGCCAGCAGCTTGTGGGGTAGCTCCTACGAGCAGTACTTC. Residues: CASSLWGSSYEQYF. Combining the CDR3 with reference TRBV5-4 and TRBJ2-7 gives the whole variable domain ETGVTQSPTHLIKTRGQQVTLRCSSQSGHNTVSWYQQALGQGPQFIFQYYREEENGRGNFPPRFSGLQFPNYSSELNVNALELDDSALYLCASSLWGSSYEQYFGPGTRLTVT.

This clone was observed a handful of times. J is TRBJ2-7 and V is TRBV7-9, with TRBD2 matching over 11 bases. The CDR3 has 14 amino acids. Trimming cost V 5 bases and J 4 bases; bases outside gene matches: 4. Germline CDR1 reads SEHNR; CDR2 reads FQNEAQ (reference sequence). CDR3 nucleotide sequence: TGTGCCAGCAGCCCAGGGACTAGCGGTTACGAGCAGTACTTC. Its translation: CASSPGTSGYEQYF.

This clone was observed once. The chain links TRBV7-8 to TRBJ2-1, with 10 nucleotides matching TRBD2. From germline, CDR1 is SGHVS and CDR2 FQNEAQ. After removal of 0 bases from V and 6 bases from J, the junction contained 11 bases not matched to a gene. The CDR3 has 18 amino acids. The CDR3 nucleotides are TGTGCCAGCAGCTTAGCGAGGGTAACTAGCGGGGTTCCCAATGAGCAGTTCTTC. It yields the protein CASSLARVTSGVPNEQFF.

The chain joins TRBV9 to TRBJ2-2, with 7 bases aligning to TRBD2. Germline V gene data show CDR1 as SGDLS and CDR2 as YYNGEE. The CDR3 length is 16 residues. With 4 bases clipped from V and 1 base from J, the junction kept 7 bases outside the gene matches. The CDR3 DNA is TGTGCCAGCAGCCCTCGGACTAGATTGAACACCGGGGAGCTGTTTTTT. Its translation: CASSPRTRLNTGELFF.

The gene calls are TRBV28 and TRBJ1-6; 9 bases map to TRBD1. The CDR3 contains 15 residues. J lost 9 bases, V lost 5 bases, and 8 bases had no gene match. The germline gives CDR1 MDHEN, CDR2 SYDVKM. The CDR3 DNA is TGTGCCAGCAGTCCTCCGGGACAGGGAGGTTCACCCCTCCACTTT. It yields the protein CASSPPGQGGSPLHF.

CDR3 sequence: CAWAPYGGISYEQYF. The CDR3 nucleotides are TGTGCCTGGGCCCCCTACGGGGGTATTTCCTACGAGCAGTACTTC. The chain joins TRBV30 to TRBJ2-7, with D perhaps matching TRBD2 (6 bases). CDR1 is GTSNPN and CDR2 is SVGIG in the germline V gene (reference sequence). V was cut by 5 bases and J by 1 base, with 18 bases left in between. This CDR3 is 15 amino acids long.

The chain joins TRBV6-5 to TRBJ1-2; D is perhaps TRBD1 (5 bases). This CDR3 spans 13 amino acids. The germline V and J ends were trimmed by 8 bases and 8 bases, with 18 bases remaining between them. Germline CDR1 reads MNHEY; CDR2 reads SVGAGI. The CDR3: CASGLNQWGGYTF. Written as DNA, the CDR3 is TGTGCCAGCGGACTAAATCAATGGGGGGGCTACACCTTC.